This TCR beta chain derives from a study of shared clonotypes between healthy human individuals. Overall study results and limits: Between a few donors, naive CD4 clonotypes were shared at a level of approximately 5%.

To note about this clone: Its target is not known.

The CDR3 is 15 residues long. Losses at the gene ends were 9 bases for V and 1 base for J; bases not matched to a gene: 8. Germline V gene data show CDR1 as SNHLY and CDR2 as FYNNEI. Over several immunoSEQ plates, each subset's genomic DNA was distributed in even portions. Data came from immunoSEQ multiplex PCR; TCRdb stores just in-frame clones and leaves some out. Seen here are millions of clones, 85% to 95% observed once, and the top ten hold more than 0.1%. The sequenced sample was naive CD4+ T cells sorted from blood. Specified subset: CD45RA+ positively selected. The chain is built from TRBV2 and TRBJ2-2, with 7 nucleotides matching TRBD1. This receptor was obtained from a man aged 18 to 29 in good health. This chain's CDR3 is CASTLRQGNTGELFF. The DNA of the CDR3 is TGTGCCAGTACCTTAAGACAGGGGAACACCGGGGAGCTGTTTTTT.